This record concerns one TCR beta chain sequence. This clone's antigen is unknown. Base-call qualities are not available, and no considerably larger clone is one nucleotide away. The data belong to a study of molecular identifiers for immune sequencing clone quantification (dated by TCRdb to the late 2010s). Regarding the study in general: In a replicate experiment, RNA from around 20,000 or 100,000 naive CD8 T cells was split into five aliquots, four of which were sequenced. CD8 T cells were used in a methods study to benchmark molecular-identifier clustering-based TCR repertoire sequencing (MIDCIRS) and TCR RNA copy counting. Broad study findings and their caveats: Identical TCR molecules sharing a barcode could cause highly expanded clone sizes to be underestimated. In CMV-specific effector cells, over 97% of molecules were held by clones above 20 RNA copies, whereas under 1% of molecules were held by such clones in naive cells. A single cell's worth of spiked-in Jurkat TCR RNA was reported detectable even among one million naive CD8 T cells. Modeling gave around 2.7 recovered TCR RNA copies per cell versus about 10 by digital PCR, implying around 33% capture efficiency. When barcode sub-clustering was omitted, TCR diversity was inflated by chimeric consensus sequences, with chimeras reaching as high as 47%. The naive libraries included spiked-in Jurkat TCR RNA (10 copies' worth), and this Jurkat TCR RNA is not part of the donor repertoire.

Libraries of naive CD8 T cells were built from anywhere between about 20,000 and 1,000,000 sorted cells, with 10%, 30% or 50% of the purified RNA used. Naive CD8 T cells, defined as CD8+CD4-CCR7+CD45RA+, were FACS-sorted into RLT Plus buffer on a BD FACSAria II. Detection sensitivity was tested by spiking Jurkat RNA equal to around 11 TCR copies' worth into samples containing about 20,000-1,000,000 naive CD8 T cells. Enrichment of CD8 T cells was performed with RosetteSep CD8+ T Cell Enrichment Cocktail and Ficoll-Paque, after which ACK red cell lysis was carried out. Library generation was performed with PCR. TCRdb names NextSeq 500 as the instrument used. Bulk TCR libraries were generated as previously described, with the TCR primers listed in Table S5 used. Purification of total RNA was performed with the Qiagen AllPrep DNA/RNA kit. Before analysis, reads from multiple sequencing runs of the same library were pooled. The study's own analysis went as follows. Only reads with exact TCR constant sequence were kept, trimmed to 150 nt, and grouped by their 12-nt molecular barcodes. Reads within each barcode group were sub-clustered using a 15% Levenshtein threshold, and quality-weighted consensus sequences were constructed for each RNA molecule. Non-functional sequences were removed, as were lower-count sequences one edit away from another. On the basis of fitting two negative binomial distributions, barcode sub-clusters with fewer than 20% of the maximum read count were discarded. TCRdb itself trimmed the public reads at Q25 with fastp, ran MiXCR and retained productive beta chains. Rows merge per CDR3 protein into single entries with the most common DNA and genes. The V and J calls come from TCRdb's annotation, not from the publication. In all, the sample holds roughly 97,000 distinct CDR3 sequences, and less than 25% of those were seen once. The ten largest clonotypes hold 0.94% of the sample.

The CDR3 starts with the cysteine, ends with the phenylalanine, and has 17 residues. CDR3 DNA only is kept here, 51 bases in frame from base 1. At the junction V is shortened by 5 bases and J by 0 bases; bases outside the gene matches: 10. Looking up the germline V gene (reference sequence) yields CDR1 SEHNR and CDR2 FQNEAQ. Recombination linked TRBV7-9 to TRBJ2-1; 7 bases in the junction line up with TRBD2. The sample consisted of naive CD8+ T cells from blood, with Jurkat cell RNA spiked in. The cell subset or site label on this specimen signifies: FACS-sorted CD8+CD4-CCR7+CD45RA+ naive T cells. The TCR originated in a human donor in good health. Some libraries in this study had Jurkat cell RNA spiked in. The nucleotide sequence reads TGTGCCAGCAGCCCCATGGGAGGGACCCTCTCCTACAATGAGCAGTTCTTC. Its translation reads: CASSPMGGTLSYNEQFF.